Sequencing of this T cell receptor beta chain was carried out in a study of T cell repertoires in cytomegalovirus infection. Study at large: The study used recently identified HLA-C-restricted and well-studied HLA-B-restricted CMV epitopes. Matching HLA type, along with CMV infection, was indicated by public TCR beta signatures. Study-wide results and caveats: Within the response measured ex vivo, HLA-C-restricted CMV-specific TCR beta clonotypes were dominant.

Each CDR3 protein gets one entry after TCRdb re-called the reads with MiXCR. Of about 480,000 distinct CDR3 sequences in the sample, 30% to 40% were seen once. V was clipped by 2 bases and J by 7 bases, with 19 bases between them. CDR1 is KGHDR, CDR2 SFDVKD, per germline. The CDR3 loop spans 16 amino acids. As for this clonotype: No antigen is known for it.

The sequences come from cultured PBMCs, collected from culture after CMV antigen stimulation. This receptor was identified in a human donor in good health (CMV status not recorded). Some clones in this sample may be carry-over from other donors' samples. The chain uses TRBV24-1 and TRBJ2-5; the D gene could be TRBD1 or TRBD2 (5 bases each). CDR3: CATSDSQGAVLGTQYF. The CDR3 DNA reads TGTGCCACCAGTGATTCGCAGGGAGCCGTACTCGGGACCCAGTACTTC.